This T cell receptor beta chain was sequenced for a study of CD8 T cells in ankylosing spondylitis. Study results and caveats: Disease-linked clones, CD8+, were relatively rare in peripheral blood.

CDR1 SGDLS and CDR2 YYNGEE come from the germline V gene. After removal of 2 bases from V and 3 bases from J, the junction contained 7 bases not matched to a gene. The CDR3 spans 15 residues. Making use of molecular barcodes, quantitative 5'-RACE generated TCR beta libraries. TCRdb re-analysed the 5' RACE reads in MiXCR, keeping a single row per CDR3 protein. Among some 150,000 distinct CDR3 sequences, 44% were seen once, and the ten largest hold roughly 15%. Of note for this clonotype: Its antigen is not identified.

The TCR sequence derives from a male donor with ankylosing spondylitis. The rearrangement uses TRBV9 and TRBJ2-7; TRBD2 agrees at 8 bases. Sequencing was performed on synovial fluid, either unsorted or a sorted T cell fraction (not recorded which). The CDR3 spells CASSVTSGALYEQYF. The CDR3 DNA follows: TGTGCCAGCAGCGTTACTAGCGGCGCTCTCTACGAGCAGTACTTC. The full variable domain, completed using reference TRBV9 and TRBJ2-7, is DSGVTQTPKHLITATGQRVTLRCSPRSGDLSVYWYQQSLDQGLQFLIQYYNGEERAKGNILERFSAQQFPDLHSELNLSSLELGDSALYFCASSVTSGALYEQYFGPGTRLTVT.